Each of the 9 T cell receptor beta chains below was sequenced from the same sample in a study of shared clonotypes between healthy human individuals. Repertoires were generated with immunoSEQ multiplex PCR, while TCRdb's copy carries only in-frame clones and drops some. This sample has a few million clones, with 85% to 95% found just once. Sequenced input: naive CD4+ T cells from PBMCs. Noted subset: CD45RA+ positively selected. Receptors were obtained from a man between 18 and 35 years old in good health. Some clones in this sample may be carry-over from other donors' samples.

The genes are TRBV6-1 and TRBJ1-4, with TRBD1 as a possible D gene (6 bases). Germline V gene data show CDR1 as MNHNS and CDR2 as SASEGT. The CDR3 loop spans 14 amino acids. Trimming removed 7 bases from V and 8 bases from J, with 17 bases in between. The CDR3 DNA is TGTGCCAGCACGGTATTGGGGGCCGGGGAAAAACTGTTTTTT. Its translation: CASTVLGAGEKLFF.

The chain is built from TRBV29-1 and TRBJ2-3; D may be TRBD2 (5 bases). CDR1 and CDR2 from the germline V gene are SQVTM and ANQGSEA. V lost 4 bases to trimming and J lost 1 base, with 12 bases between them. This CDR3 is built from 14 residues. The CDR3 DNA reads TGCAGCGTTGGGGGTGGGAGCGGCACAGATACGCAGTATTTT. This translates into CSVGGGSGTDTQYF.

The sample holds one count of this clone. The J gene is TRBJ2-1, the V gene TRBV19, with D perhaps matching TRBD1 (5 bases). CDR1 and CDR2 (germline): LNHDA, SQIVND (reference sequence). Trimming took 1 base from V and 0 from J, leaving 13 bases between them. The CDR3 runs 17 residues. The CDR3 DNA reads as TGTGCCAGTAGTATAGTCCCGGACAAGAGCTCCTACAATGAGCAGTTCTTC. This codes for CASSIVPDKSSYNEQFF.

The chain employs TRBV10-1 and TRBJ1-1, with D hard to call. CDR1 and CDR2 from the germline V gene are WNHNN and SYGVQD (reference sequence). The V end lost 6 bases, the J end lost 4 bases, and 12 bases lay between the germline ends. This CDR3 region has 13 residues. CDR3 amino acids: CASSPQVATEAFF. The CDR3 DNA reads as TGCGCCAGCAGCCCGCAGGTGGCCACTGAAGCTTTCTTT.

The rearrangement joins TRBV6-5 to TRBJ1-1, with TRBD1 matching 9 bases. The J segment lost 1 base and the V segment lost 6 bases, leaving 0 bases of the junction unmatched. Germline V gene data show CDR1 as MNHEY and CDR2 as SVGAGI. CDR3 size: 13 residues. CDR3 amino acids: CASRQGANTEAFF. The DNA for the CDR3 is TGTGCCAGCAGACAGGGGGCGAACACTGAAGCTTTCTTT.

This sequence joins TRBV6-5 and TRBJ2-5; D gene uncertain. This CDR3 spans 16 amino acids. Germline lookup yields CDR1 MNHEY and CDR2 SVGAGI. Trimming removed 3 bases at V and 5 bases at J, with 19 bases between. CDR3 amino acids: CASSYPKGGEFETQYF. The CDR3 bases are TGTGCCAGCAGTTATCCTAAAGGTGGGGAATTTGAGACCCAGTACTTC.

This chain links TRBV5-1 with TRBJ2-5; D uncertain. The CDR3 runs 15 residues. From germline, CDR1 is SGHRS and CDR2 YFSETQ. V shed 1 base and J shed 5 bases, with 15 bases lying between them. CDR3 amino acids: CASSLFPEVGETQYF. The CDR3, as DNA: TGCGCCAGCAGCTTGTTCCCAGAGGTGGGGGAGACCCAGTACTTC.

The V call is TRBV5-8, the J call TRBJ2-2; 7 bases map to TRBD1. The V segment lost 10 bases and the J segment 0 bases; nucleotides outside the gene matches: 3. The CDR3 sequence is 13 residues long. Germline CDR1 is SGHTS and CDR2 is YDEGEE. The CDR3 region has the DNA TGTGCCGGCGGACAGGCGAACACCGGGGAGCTGTTTTTT. Translated: CAGGQANTGELFF.

The chain recombines TRBV4-1 with TRBJ1-3; TRBD1 matches at 7 bases. Germline CDR1 and CDR2: MGHRA and YSYEKL. The trim removed 1 base at V and 0 bases at J, leaving 0 bases unmatched. This CDR3 region has 15 residues. In DNA, the CDR3 is TGCGCCAGCAGCCAAGGACAGGGCTCTGGAAACACCATATATTTT. It yields the protein CASSQGQGSGNTIYF.